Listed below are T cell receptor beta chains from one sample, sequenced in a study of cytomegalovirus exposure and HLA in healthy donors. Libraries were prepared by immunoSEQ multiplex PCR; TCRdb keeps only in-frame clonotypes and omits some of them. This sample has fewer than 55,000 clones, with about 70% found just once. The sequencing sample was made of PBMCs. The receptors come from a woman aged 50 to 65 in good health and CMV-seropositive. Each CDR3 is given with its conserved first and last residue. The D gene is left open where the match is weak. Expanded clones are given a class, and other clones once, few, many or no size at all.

cdr3_aa: CASRPRLAGEYEQYF
cdr3_nt: TGTGCCAGCCGCCCTCGACTAGCGGGAGAGTACGAGCAGTACTTC
v_call: TRBV7-8
clone_size: NA
j_call: TRBJ2-7
d_call: TRBD2

cdr3_aa: CASSVVGRDHQPQHF
cdr3_nt: TGTGCCAGCAGCGTAGTCGGCAGGGATCATCAGCCCCAGCATTTT
v_call: TRBV9
clone_size: NA
j_call: TRBJ1-5
d_call: NA

cdr3_aa: CASSSQGGANYGYTF
cdr3_nt: TGTGCCAGCAGCTCTCAGGGGGGAGCTAACTATGGCTACACCTTC
v_call: TRBV5-4
clone_size: few
j_call: TRBJ1-2
d_call: TRBD1

cdr3_aa: CSSSLTVTEAFF
cdr3_nt: TGTTCCAGCAGCTTAACGGTAACTGAAGCTTTCTTT
v_call: TRBV7-9
clone_size: NA
j_call: TRBJ1-1
d_call: NA

cdr3_aa: CASNGQGAGDNEQFF
cdr3_nt: TGTGCCAGCAATGGGCAGGGGGCAGGAGACAATGAGCAGTTCTTC
v_call: TRBV28
clone_size: NA
j_call: TRBJ2-1
d_call: TRBD1

cdr3_aa: CASSRRDSPIPKLFF
cdr3_nt: TGTGCCAGTAGTAGGCGGGACAGCCCAATCCCAAAACTGTTTTTT
v_call: TRBV19
clone_size: NA
j_call: TRBJ1-4
d_call: TRBD1

cdr3_aa: CASSAQPAQGTYEQYF
cdr3_nt: TGTGCCAGCAGCGCCCAACCCGCCCAGGGGACCTACGAGCAGTACTTC
v_call: TRBV7-8
clone_size: NA
j_call: TRBJ2-7
d_call: NA

cdr3_aa: CASSMRTVGNQPQHF
cdr3_nt: TGTGCCAGTAGTATGAGGACTGTTGGCAATCAGCCCCAGCATTTT
v_call: TRBV19
clone_size: few
j_call: TRBJ1-5
d_call: NA

cdr3_aa: CASSGLRELGNEQFF
cdr3_nt: TGTGCCAGCAGCGGCCTGCGGGAGCTAGGGAATGAGCAGTTCTTC
v_call: TRBV7-8
clone_size: NA
j_call: TRBJ2-1
d_call: TRBD2

cdr3_aa: CASSPLPTSGGTETQYF
cdr3_nt: TGTGCCAGCTCACCCTTGCCCACTAGCGGGGGTACAGAGACCCAGTACTTC
v_call: TRBV18
clone_size: NA
j_call: TRBJ2-5
d_call: TRBD2

cdr3_aa: CASSLQGGTTNEKLFF
cdr3_nt: TGTGCCAGCAGCCTACAGGGGGGCACAACTAATGAAAAACTGTTTTTT
v_call: TRBV28
clone_size: NA
j_call: TRBJ1-4
d_call: TRBD1

cdr3_aa: CASSPGTGFGYTF
cdr3_nt: TGTGCCAGCTCACCCGGGACAGGGTTCGGCTACACCTTC
v_call: TRBV18
clone_size: few
j_call: TRBJ1-2
d_call: TRBD1

cdr3_aa: CSAGGQGETQYF
cdr3_nt: TGCAGCGCCGGGGGGCAGGGAGAGACCCAGTACTTC
v_call: TRBV29-1
clone_size: NA
j_call: TRBJ2-5
d_call: NA

cdr3_aa: CASVLDRFQETQYF
cdr3_nt: TGTGCTAGTGTCCTCGACAGATTCCAAGAGACCCAGTACTTC
v_call: TRBV12-5
clone_size: NA
j_call: TRBJ2-5
d_call: NA

cdr3_aa: CASSSQREIHEQYF
cdr3_nt: TGTGCCAGCAGCTCACAGCGGGAGATCCACGAGCAGTACTTC
v_call: TRBV7-9
clone_size: NA
j_call: TRBJ2-7
d_call: TRBD2

cdr3_aa: CASSSRTGEAQYF
cdr3_nt: TGTGCCAGCAGTTCGCGGACCGGGGAGGCCCAGTACTTC
v_call: TRBV11-3
clone_size: NA
j_call: TRBJ2-5
d_call: NA

cdr3_aa: CASSATSGVLSGANVLTF
cdr3_nt: TGTGCCAGCTCAGCTACTAGCGGGGTTCTCTCTGGGGCCAACGTCCTGACTTTC
v_call: TRBV18
clone_size: NA
j_call: TRBJ2-6
d_call: TRBD2

cdr3_aa: CAISGASGVNTGELFF
cdr3_nt: TGTGCCATCAGTGGGGCTAGCGGCGTGAACACCGGGGAGCTGTTTTTT
v_call: TRBV10-3
clone_size: NA
j_call: TRBJ2-2
d_call: TRBD2

cdr3_aa: CARHSVSTDTQYF
cdr3_nt: TGTGCCCGACATAGCGTGAGCACAGATACGCAGTATTTT
v_call: TRBV9
clone_size: NA
j_call: TRBJ2-3
d_call: NA

cdr3_aa: CASRASGMGYTGELFF
cdr3_nt: TGTGCCAGTCGAGCTAGCGGGATGGGGTACACCGGGGAGCTGTTTTTT
v_call: TRBV19
clone_size: NA
j_call: TRBJ2-2
d_call: TRBD2

cdr3_aa: CASSVVPDLNTEAFF
cdr3_nt: TGTGCCAGCAGCGTAGTTCCAGATCTGAACACTGAAGCTTTCTTT
v_call: TRBV9
clone_size: NA
j_call: TRBJ1-1
d_call: NA

cdr3_aa: CASSVGDMNTEAFF
cdr3_nt: TGTGCCAGCAGCGTAGGGGACATGAACACTGAAGCTTTCTTT
v_call: TRBV9
clone_size: NA
j_call: TRBJ1-1
d_call: NA

cdr3_aa: CASSPWPYEQYF
cdr3_nt: TGTGCCAGCAGCCCCTGGCCCTACGAGCAGTACTTC
v_call: TRBV7-9
clone_size: few
j_call: TRBJ2-7
d_call: NA

cdr3_aa: CASSEEETSVYEQFF
cdr3_nt: TGTGCCAGCAGTGAAGAAGAGACTAGCGTCTATGAGCAGTTCTTC
v_call: TRBV2
clone_size: NA
j_call: TRBJ2-1
d_call: TRBD2

cdr3_aa: CASSFSGTGNYGYTF
cdr3_nt: TGTGCCAGCAGCTTTTCCGGGACAGGGAACTATGGCTACACCTTC
v_call: TRBV7-9
clone_size: NA
j_call: TRBJ1-2
d_call: TRBD1

cdr3_aa: CASSEAGGYGSTQYF
cdr3_nt: TGTGCCAGCAGTGAAGCAGGAGGGTACGGTAGTACGCAGTATTTT
v_call: TRBV6-1
clone_size: NA
j_call: TRBJ2-3
d_call: NA

cdr3_aa: CASSPAGANYNEQFF
cdr3_nt: TGTGCCAGCAGTCCAGCGGGAGCAAACTACAATGAGCAGTTCTTC
v_call: TRBV28
clone_size: NA
j_call: TRBJ2-1
d_call: TRBD2

cdr3_aa: CASSLGAGTGANVLTF
cdr3_nt: TGTGCCAGCAGCTTAGGGGCAGGGACTGGGGCCAACGTCCTGACTTTC
v_call: TRBV7-9
clone_size: NA
j_call: TRBJ2-6
d_call: NA

cdr3_aa: CASSLESVPEAFF
cdr3_nt: TGCGCCAGCAGCTTGGAATCCGTCCCTGAAGCTTTCTTT
v_call: TRBV5-1
clone_size: NA
j_call: TRBJ1-1
d_call: NA

cdr3_aa: CSVERGGSYGYTF
cdr3_nt: TGCAGCGTTGAGAGGGGAGGAAGCTATGGCTACACCTTC
v_call: TRBV29-1
clone_size: once
j_call: TRBJ1-2
d_call: NA

cdr3_aa: CASPYRAGNNQPQHF
cdr3_nt: TGTGCCAGCCCATACAGGGCCGGAAACAATCAGCCCCAGCATTTT
v_call: TRBV7-8
clone_size: NA
j_call: TRBJ1-5
d_call: NA

cdr3_aa: CASSLKGQGAFEQYF
cdr3_nt: TGTGCCAGCAGCTTGAAGGGACAGGGGGCTTTCGAGCAGTACTTC
v_call: TRBV5-4
clone_size: NA
j_call: TRBJ2-7
d_call: TRBD1

cdr3_aa: CASSSSLQGDYTF
cdr3_nt: TGTGCCAGCAGTTCCTCCTTACAGGGGGACTACACCTTC
v_call: TRBV28
clone_size: NA
j_call: TRBJ1-2
d_call: TRBD1

cdr3_aa: CAWSVWGGAPYNEQFF
cdr3_nt: TGTGCCTGGAGTGTATGGGGCGGGGCCCCTTACAATGAGCAGTTCTTC
v_call: TRBV30
clone_size: NA
j_call: TRBJ2-1
d_call: NA

cdr3_aa: CASSGLAAYNEQFF
cdr3_nt: TGTGCCAGCAGTGGACTAGCGGCGTACAATGAGCAGTTCTTC
v_call: TRBV6-1
clone_size: few
j_call: TRBJ2-1
d_call: TRBD2

cdr3_aa: CASRLRGLSVISGANVLTF
cdr3_nt: TGTGCCAGCAGGTTAAGGGGCTTATCCGTAATATCTGGGGCCAACGTCCTGACTTTC
v_call: TRBV7-2
clone_size: NA
j_call: TRBJ2-6
d_call: NA

cdr3_aa: CASSLAGQNTEAFF
cdr3_nt: TGTGCCAGCAGCTTAGCGGGACAGAACACTGAAGCTTTCTTT
v_call: TRBV7-2
clone_size: NA
j_call: TRBJ1-1
d_call: NA

cdr3_aa: CASSYSRRGRTGELFF
cdr3_nt: TGTGCCAGCAGTTACTCCAGGAGGGGGCGCACCGGGGAGCTGTTTTTT
v_call: TRBV6-5
clone_size: NA
j_call: TRBJ2-2
d_call: NA

cdr3_aa: CASSAPGGGNTEAFF
cdr3_nt: TGCGCCAGCAGCGCGCCCGGGGGGGGGAACACTGAAGCTTTCTTT
v_call: TRBV5-1
clone_size: NA
j_call: TRBJ1-1
d_call: NA

cdr3_aa: CATTAQGPIYGYTF
cdr3_nt: TGTGCCACCACGGCACAGGGGCCCATCTATGGCTACACCTTC
v_call: TRBV28
clone_size: NA
j_call: TRBJ1-2
d_call: TRBD1

cdr3_aa: CASTLGTSGSIEQFF
cdr3_nt: TGTGCCAGCACTTTAGGGACTAGCGGGAGCATTGAGCAGTTCTTC
v_call: TRBV6-5
clone_size: few
j_call: TRBJ2-1
d_call: TRBD2